The text below deals with one T cell receptor beta chain. The antigen remains unidentified. This entry comes from a study of OX40 agonist ivuxolimab in advanced cancers. About the study: Ivuxolimab was administered intravenously to patients at 0.01 to 10 mg/kg every 2 weeks. The study, taken as a whole, reports: Partial responders at 0.1-3.0 mg/kg showed near-lowest clonal expansion. Low normalized T-cell clonal expansion was also seen in some nonresponders.

Generated by immunoSEQ multiplex PCR, the TCRdb table keeps only in-frame clones and is missing some. The data show roughly 70,000 clones, with 75% to 90% seen just once and approximately 3.8% held by the top ten. This CDR3 is 16 amino acids long. Germline lookup yields CDR1 SSHAT and CDR2 FNYEAQ (reference sequence). Trimming took 4 bases from V and 6 from J; bases not matched to a gene: 12. The input for sequencing was CD4+ or CD8+ T cells sorted from blood, taken in a trial of the OX40 agonist ivuxolimab. This TCR came from an adult with an advanced solid tumor such as melanoma, head and neck, liver or kidney cancer. The chain links TRBV7-7 to TRBJ2-3; TRBD2 agrees at 8 bases. CDR3 sequence (DNA): TGTGCCAGCAGCTCCGAGGGGCGGGGGGCCATGGATACGCAGTATTTT. This sequence encodes CASSSEGRGAMDTQYF.